This TCR beta chain was observed in a study of cytomegalovirus exposure and HLA in healthy donors. About the research overall: From HLA-typed donors, an early data release held approximately 85 million unique TCRs. The study, taken as a whole, reports: Segments of the TCR beta V type were, in most cases, productive about 87% or about 30% of the time in an earlier analysis. In a later analysis, specific HLA alleles were associated with 15,000 or so TCR beta sequences at a 0.05 false discovery rate. Highly shared variants forming one cluster were likely a sequencing artifact.

This clone came up once. Its cognate antigen is unknown. Germline is not matched at one junction end, which may reflect a read error. 60 Vbeta and 13 Jbeta primers were used in PCR. Repertoires were generated with immunoSEQ multiplex PCR, while TCRdb's copy carries only in-frame clones and drops some. The table lists about 92,000 clones, around 84% of them singletons. This receptor was obtained from a man aged 18 to 35 in good health and CMV-seronegative. Sequencing input: PBMCs.

CDR3 amino acids: CASSYSSSGVTGGLFF. In DNA form, the CDR3 reads TGTGCCAGCAGTTACTCGTCTAGCGGGGTAACCGGGGGGCTGTTTTTT. This chain connects TRBV6-5 to TRBJ2-2; 9 positions match TRBD2. The V gene's germline CDR1 is MNHEY and CDR2 SVGAGI. The CDR3 runs to 16 residues.